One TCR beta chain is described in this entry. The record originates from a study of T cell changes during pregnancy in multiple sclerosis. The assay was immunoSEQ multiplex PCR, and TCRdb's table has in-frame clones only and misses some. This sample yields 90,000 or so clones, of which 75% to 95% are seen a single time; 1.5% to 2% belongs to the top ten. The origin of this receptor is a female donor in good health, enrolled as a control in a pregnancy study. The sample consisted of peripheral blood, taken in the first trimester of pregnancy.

CDR3 coding DNA: TGTGCCAGCAGCTTTCGCCAGGGGCAGGGCACAGATACGCAGTATTTT. Its translation is CASSFRQGQGTDTQYF. The V call is TRBV11-2, the J call TRBJ2-3, with D possibly TRBD1 on 6 matching bases. The CDR3 contains 16 residues. Trimming pared 3 bases from V and 1 base from J, leaving 14 bases between. Germline CDR1 and CDR2: SGHAT and FQNNGV.